Listed here are 4 T cell receptor beta chains from one sample, sequenced in a study of T cells after yellow fever vaccination. TCRdb reprocessed the 5' RACE reads via MiXCR and lists one record per CDR3 protein. The sample records fewer than 350,000 distinct CDR3 sequences, about 8.7% being singletons. The sequencing used PBMCs, collected on the day of the first yellow fever vaccination. The source is a man aged 18 to 30 who received the YFV17D yellow fever vaccine.

This clonotype was seen many times. The V call is TRBV24-1, the J call TRBJ2-1; TRBD1 might be the D (6 bases). The CDR3 contains 12 residues. Trimming shortened V by 9 bases and J by 7 bases, and 12 bases separated the two germline ends. Germline loops: CDR1 KGHDR, CDR2 SFDVKD. Here the CDR3 reads CATRDRWNEQFF. The CDR3 DNA reads TGTGCCACCCGAGACAGGTGGAATGAGCAGTTCTTC.

The chain couples TRBV11-2 to TRBJ2-3; the match to TRBD1 covers 7 bases. After removal of 7 bases from V and 0 bases from J, the junction contained 10 bases not matched to a gene. There are 16 residues in the CDR3. Germline V gene sequence: CDR1 SGHAT, CDR2 FQNNGV. CDR3 DNA: TGTGCCAGCATCCCCGGGACAGTGACTAGCACAGATACGCAGTATTTT. Encoded protein: CASIPGTVTSTDTQYF.

The chain couples TRBV11-2 to TRBJ2-2; D gene ambiguous. CDR1 is SGHAT, CDR2 FQNNGV, per germline. Trimming removed 1 base from V and 11 bases from J, with 8 bases in between. The CDR3 totals 12 residues. The CDR3 sequence: CASSLVGPELFF. In nucleotides, the CDR3 is TGTGCCAGCAGCTTAGTCGGGCCCGAGCTGTTTTTT.

The V and J genes are TRBV6-5 and TRBJ2-5; weak D call: TRBD2 (5 bases). The CDR3 has 14 residues. Per germline, CDR1 MNHEY and CDR2 SVGAGI. The germline V and J ends were trimmed by 3 bases and 5 bases, with 13 bases remaining between them. CDR3 DNA sequence: TGTGCCAGCAGTTATGGGAGCGTCCGGGAGACCCAGTACTTC. The encoded protein is CASSYGSVRETQYF.